Here is one T cell receptor beta chain with its context. Antigen unknown. Template amounts of 250 to 350 ng DNA, 30,000 or so T cell genomes, were employed in unsorted PBMC replicate PCRs. Ten immunoSEQ deep assay plates held the unsorted PBMC DNA. Authors' methods: Junction-only immunoSEQ sequences carried no quality scores, so filtering differed. The repertoire was sequenced with immunoSEQ multiplex PCR; TCRdb's copy has only in-frame clones and lacks some. V, J and clone size reflect that table, while D and trimming were determined from the DNA. The data show about 490,000 clones, approximately 80% seen once. These data originate in a study of shared clonotypes between healthy human individuals. Study outcomes and limitations: The represented genetic and exposure-history diversity was limited by the small number of donors.

The length of the CDR3 is 18 residues. With V trimmed by 1 base and J by 0 bases, 6 bases remained unmatched. From germline, CDR1 is SEHNR and CDR2 FQNEAQ (reference sequence). Material for sequencing was PBMCs. The J gene is TRBJ2-6, the V gene TRBV7-9; 7 nucleotides align to TRBD1. The sequence was collected from a middle-aged woman in good health. Some clones in this sample may be carry-over from other donors' samples. The CDR3 spells CASSLGQGVGSGANVLTF. The CDR3 DNA reads TGTGCCAGCAGCTTAGGACAGGGTGTTGGCTCTGGGGCCAACGTCCTGACTTTC.